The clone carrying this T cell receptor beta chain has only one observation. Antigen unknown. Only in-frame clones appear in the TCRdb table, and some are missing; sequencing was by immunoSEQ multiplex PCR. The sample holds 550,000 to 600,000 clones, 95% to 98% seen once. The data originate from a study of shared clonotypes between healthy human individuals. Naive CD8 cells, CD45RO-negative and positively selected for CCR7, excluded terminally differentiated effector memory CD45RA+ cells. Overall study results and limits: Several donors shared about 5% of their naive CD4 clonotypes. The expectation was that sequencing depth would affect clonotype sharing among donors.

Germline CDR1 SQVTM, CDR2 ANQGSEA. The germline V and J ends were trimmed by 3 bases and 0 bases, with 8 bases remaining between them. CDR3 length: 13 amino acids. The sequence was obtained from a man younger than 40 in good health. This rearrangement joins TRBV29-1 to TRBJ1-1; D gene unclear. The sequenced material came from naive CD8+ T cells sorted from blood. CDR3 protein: CSVESGMNTEAFF. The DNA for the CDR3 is TGCAGCGTTGAGTCGGGTATGAACACTGAAGCTTTCTTT.